One and the same sample provided the 19 T cell receptor beta chains below, sequenced in a study of vaccination and CD4 T cells after COVID-19. As for treatment: roughly 10-day PBMC culture with coronavirus spike peptide pools or control peptides (ViraFEST assay). According to the study, CD4+ T cells from the unexposed donor were gathered ahead of the COVID-19 pandemic (2011-2018). Their antigens remain unidentified. The Oncomine TCR Beta short-read assay was what sequenced the DNA obtained from cultured CD4+ T cells. TCRdb reprocessed the PCR reads with MiXCR, giving one entry per CDR3 protein. The sample has about 7,100 distinct CDR3 sequences, around 38% seen once. The source material was CD4+ T cells from blood, cultured in vitro. These receptors were collected from a human donor in good health.

The rearrangement joins TRBV5-4 to TRBJ2-5; D is possibly TRBD2 (7 bases). Germline values: CDR1 SGHNT, CDR2 YYREEE (reference sequence). The CDR3 loop spans 17 amino acids. V dropped 1 base and J dropped 4 bases, with 20 bases sitting between them. The CDR3 here is CASSLNRREGGVETQYF. The CDR3 region has the DNA TGTGCCAGCAGCTTGAACCGGAGAGAGGGGGGGGTAGAGACCCAGTACTTC.

This CDR3 reads CASSLDSGLVNEQFF. The DNA for the CDR3 is TGCGCCAGCAGCTTAGATTCAGGGCTTGTCAATGAGCAGTTCTTC. The gene calls are TRBV5-1 and TRBJ2-1; weak D call: TRBD1 (5 bases). This CDR3 spans 15 amino acids. The germline V gene encodes CDR1 SGHRS and CDR2 YFSETQ. Deletions cut 2 bases from V and 6 bases from J, with 15 bases between.

With regard to this clonotype: One junction end disagrees with the germline gene, perhaps due to a read error. The rearrangement joins TRBV4-1 to TRBJ1-5; D is ambiguous. This CDR3 contains 13 residues. Germline V gene lookup returns CDR1 MGHRA and CDR2 YSYEKL. The CDR3 sequence is CASSQDADQPRHF. DNA for the CDR3: TGCGCCAGCAGCCAAGATGCGGATCAGCCCCGGCATTTT.

This clonotype was seen a few times. This rearrangement joins TRBV21-1 to TRBJ1-5. TRBV21-1 is classified as a pseudogene. This CDR3 is built from 12 residues. CDR3 region: CASTETGQPQHF. In DNA form, the CDR3 reads TGTGCCAGCACCGAGACGGGTCAGCCCCAGCATTTT.

This clonotype appeared a single time. The genes are TRBV7-6 and TRBJ2-3, with D tentatively TRBD2 (6 bases). The V end was cut by 1 base, the J end by 4 bases, with 18 bases between. Looked up from germline, CDR1 is SGHVS and CDR2 is FNYEAQ. This CDR3 is built from 17 residues. CDR3 sequence reads: CASSLGRSGGSADTQYF. The CDR3 DNA sequence: TGTGCCAGCAGCTTAGGGCGTTCTGGGGGGAGCGCAGATACGCAGTATTTT.

This sequence joins TRBV24-1 and TRBJ2-1; 12 nucleotides agree with TRBD2. The V and J ends lost 5 bases and 2 bases, in that order; junction bases with no gene match: 9. Germline V lookup: CDR1 KGHDR, CDR2 SFDVKD. CDR3 length: 18 residues. As DNA, the CDR3 is TGTGCCACCAGTGTAGGTTCTAGCGGGGGGGCTACCTACAATGAGCAGTTCTTC. Protein sequence: CATSVGSSGGATYNEQFF.

The V call is TRBV30, the J call TRBJ1-5; D might be TRBD1 (6 bases). From germline, CDR1 is GTSNPN and CDR2 SVGIG (reference sequence). V was pared by 3 bases and J by 1 base, with 13 bases between. The length of the CDR3 is 15 residues. The CDR3 loop is CAWRGRQGSNQPQHF. DNA of the CDR3: TGTGCCTGGAGGGGTAGGCAGGGGAGCAATCAGCCCCAGCATTTT.

J is TRBJ2-5 and V is TRBV2, with 7 bases that match TRBD1. The CDR3 length is 13 residues. J lost 2 bases, V lost 7 bases, and 4 bases had no gene match. Germline-derived CDR1 and CDR2 are SNHLY and FYNNEI. The CDR3 is CASNRDRQETQYF. CDR3 sequence (DNA): TGTGCCAGCAACCGGGACAGACAAGAGACCCAGTACTTC.

This clonotype was observed a few times. CDR3: CASSSHKGRYQETQYF. CDR3 nucleotides: TGTGCCAGCAGCTCCCATAAGGGGAGGTACCAAGAGACCCAGTACTTC. The chain employs TRBV11-2 and TRBJ2-5; TRBD2 might be the D (6 bases). Germline loops: CDR1 SGHAT, CDR2 FQNNGV. The V and J ends lost 4 bases and 0 bases respectively, with 15 bases between them. The CDR3 length is 16 residues.

This clonotype has just a few counts. The J gene is TRBJ1-2, the V gene TRBV7-9; TRBD1 agrees at 7 bases. Losses at the gene ends were 5 bases for V and 12 bases for J; bases not matched to a gene: 6. The CDR3 is 11 residues long. The germline V gene has CDR1 SEHNR and CDR2 FQNEAQ (reference sequence). The CDR3 bases are TGTGCCAGCAGCCTTGACAGGGAGGACACCTTC. As protein: CASSLDREDTF.

V gene TRBV7-8 combines with J gene TRBJ2-7; 7 bases match TRBD2. CDR1 is SGHVS and CDR2 is FQNEAQ in the germline V gene. J lost 3 bases, V lost 3 bases, and 2 bases had no gene match. The CDR3 contains 13 residues. The DNA of the CDR3 is TGTGCCAGCAGCTTTCGGACTAGCTACGAGCAGTACTTC. Translation: CASSFRTSYEQYF. Together with reference TRBV7-8 and TRBJ2-7, the CDR3 gives the full variable domain: GAGVSQSPRYKVAKRGQDVALRCDPISGHVSLFWYQQALGQGPEFLTYFQNEAQLDKSGLPSDRFFAERPEGSVSTLKIQRTQQEDSAVYLCASSFRTSYEQYFGPGTRLTVT.

This clonotype has a handful of counts. CDR3 region: CASSYSRQGINNEQFF. CDR3 DNA sequence: TGTGCCAGCAGTTACTCGAGACAGGGGATAAACAATGAGCAGTTCTTC. This rearrangement joins TRBV6-2 or TRBV6-3 to TRBJ2-1; 8 bases agree with TRBD1. The CDR3 has 16 residues. V shed 0 bases, J shed 5 bases, and the junction held 6 bases outside the gene matches. The V gene's germline CDR1 is MNHEY and CDR2 SVGEGT.

This chain joins TRBV7-6 and TRBJ1-2; D perhaps matches TRBD1 (5 bases). The germline gives CDR1 SGHVS, CDR2 FNYEAQ. This CDR3 has 14 amino acids. Trimming removed 5 bases from V and 2 bases from J, with 12 bases in between. CDR3 sequence: CASSRDPKNYGYTF. CDR3 bases: TGTGCCAGCAGCCGGGACCCAAAAAACTATGGCTACACCTTC.

V usage is TRBV12-3 or TRBV12-4 and J usage is TRBJ2-3; maybe TRBD2 (5 bases). This CDR3 has 14 amino acids. V was clipped by 7 bases and J by 3 bases, with 14 bases between them. Written as DNA, the CDR3 is TGTGCCAGCACCGGGATGACACGTACAGATACGCAGTATTTT. It is translated as CASTGMTRTDTQYF.

This clonotype came up once. This sequence joins TRBV10-3 and TRBJ2-7; TRBD1 might be the D (6 bases). Trimming stripped 0 bases from V and 2 bases from J, with 11 bases between. CDR1 and CDR2 (germline): ENHRY, SYGVKD. The CDR3 loop spans 15 amino acids. The CDR3 DNA is TGTGCCATCAGTGAGTCCGGGACAAAAACCTACGAGCAGTACTTC. Protein: CAISESGTKTYEQYF.

The rearrangement joins TRBV6-2 or TRBV6-3 to TRBJ2-2; tentative D call: TRBD2 (7 bases). V was clipped by 6 bases and J by 0 bases, with 11 bases between them. The germline CDR1 and CDR2 sequences are MNHEY and SVGEGT. The CDR3 extends over 15 amino acids. The CDR3: CASRRGGANTGELFF. CDR3 nucleotide sequence: TGTGCCAGCAGGAGGGGGGGGGCGAACACCGGGGAGCTGTTTTTT.

This clonotype came up a few times. The chain is built from TRBV24-1 and TRBJ1-5, with TRBD1 identical over 7 bases. J lost 5 bases, V lost 3 bases, and 6 bases had no gene match. This CDR3 comprises 15 residues. Germline V gene sequence: CDR1 KGHDR, CDR2 SFDVKD. Here the CDR3 DNA reads TGTGCCACCAGTGATCCCGGACAGGCCGATCAGCCCCAGCATTTT. It encodes CATSDPGQADQPQHF.

V is TRBV29-1 and J is TRBJ1-2; D is ambiguous. V shed 3 bases and J shed 8 bases, with 13 bases lying between them. This CDR3 region has 12 residues. Germline V gives CDR1 SQVTM, CDR2 ANQGSEA. CDR3: CSVDKIGEGYTF. The CDR3, as DNA: TGCAGCGTTGATAAGATCGGGGAGGGCTACACCTTC.

This clonotype was seen just once. V usage is TRBV2 and J usage is TRBJ2-5, with D uncertain. This CDR3 has 14 amino acids. Germline CDR1 SNHLY, CDR2 FYNNEI. Trimming removed 8 bases from V and 2 bases from J, with 15 bases in between. The CDR3 DNA sequence: TGTGCCAGCGGCAGCCCCCCACGACAAGAGACCCAGTACTTC. Protein sequence: CASGSPPRQETQYF. Variable domain in full (rest from reference TRBV2 and TRBJ2-5): EPEVTQTPSHQVTQMGQEVILRCVPISNHLYFYWYRQILGQKVEFLVSFYNNEISEKSEIFDDQFSVERPDGSNFTLKIRSTKLEDSAMYFCASGSPPRQETQYFGPGTRLLVL.